The rows below give T cell receptor beta chains drawn from one sample of a study of control samples from healthy donors and cancer patients. This table comes from immunoSEQ multiplex PCR, and its TCRdb copy is limited to in-frame clones, with some not included. The sample yields some 200,000 clones, about 93% seen once. The source material was blood. Source of these receptors: a man between 18 and 29 years old in good health. CDR3s include the opening cysteine and the closing phenylalanine or tryptophan. Fields, in order: V gene, clone size, J gene, D gene, CDR3 protein, CDR3 DNA. A D gene is named only where the DNA matches it firmly. The size entry is marked missing in some rows and otherwise reads once, few, many or a size class.

v_gene: TRBV30; abundance: -; j_gene: TRBJ2-1; d_gene: TRBD2; CDR3aa: CAWSAGGPSSYNEQFF; CDR3nt: TGTGCCTGGAGTGCGGGGGGGCCAAGCTCCTACAATGAGCAGTTCTTC
v_gene: TRBV12-5; abundance: -; j_gene: TRBJ1-4; d_gene: -; CDR3aa: CASGQSQGSEKLFF; CDR3nt: TGTGCTAGTGGTCAGTCCCAGGGGAGCGAAAAACTGTTTTTT
v_gene: TRBV5-6; abundance: once; j_gene: TRBJ1-2; d_gene: -; CDR3aa: CASSLLAGSSYGYTF; CDR3nt: TGTGCCAGCAGCTTACTGGCAGGGTCTAGCTATGGCTACACCTTC
v_gene: TRBV13; abundance: -; j_gene: TRBJ1-1; d_gene: -; CDR3aa: CASSLGGRATEAFF; CDR3nt: TGTGCCAGCAGCTTAGGAGGGAGGGCCACTGAAGCTTTCTTT
v_gene: TRBV27; abundance: -; j_gene: TRBJ2-7; d_gene: -; CDR3aa: CASSIGTSGEQYF; CDR3nt: TGTGCCAGTAGTATTGGGACCTCTGGCGAGCAGTACTTC
v_gene: TRBV11-3; abundance: -; j_gene: TRBJ2-1; d_gene: TRBD1; CDR3aa: CASSLGTGGWDEQFF; CDR3nt: TGTGCCAGCAGCTTAGGGACAGGGGGTTGGGATGAGCAGTTCTTC
v_gene: TRBV5-6; abundance: -; j_gene: TRBJ2-1; d_gene: -; CDR3aa: CASNSPPGHQFF; CDR3nt: TGTGCCAGCAACTCCCCTCCGGGCCATCAGTTCTTC
v_gene: TRBV10-2; abundance: once; j_gene: TRBJ2-7; d_gene: TRBD1; CDR3aa: CASSEGTQDRVGTYEQYF; CDR3nt: TGCGCCAGCAGTGAGGGGACACAGGACAGGGTAGGAACCTACGAGCAGTACTTC
v_gene: TRBV5-4; abundance: -; j_gene: TRBJ2-5; d_gene: TRBD2; CDR3aa: CASSLGGGGWETQYF; CDR3nt: TGTGCCAGCAGCTTAGGAGGCGGGGGGTGGGAGACCCAGTACTTC
v_gene: TRBV2; abundance: -; j_gene: TRBJ2-2; d_gene: TRBD1; CDR3aa: CASSRGQGASGELFF; CDR3nt: TGTGCCAGCAGTAGAGGACAGGGGGCGAGCGGGGAGCTGTTTTTT
v_gene: TRBV29-1; abundance: -; j_gene: TRBJ1-6; d_gene: TRBD1; CDR3aa: CSVTGDRNSPLHF; CDR3nt: TGCAGCGTTACAGGGGATCGAAATTCACCCCTCCACTTT
v_gene: TRBV3-1/TRBV3-2; abundance: -; j_gene: TRBJ1-1; d_gene: TRBD1; CDR3aa: CASSQEDRPNTEAFF; CDR3nt: TGTGCCAGCAGCCAAGAGGACAGGCCCAACACTGAAGCTTTCTTT
v_gene: TRBV3-1/TRBV3-2; abundance: -; j_gene: TRBJ1-4; d_gene: -; CDR3aa: CASSFGGGRVEKLFF; CDR3nt: TGTGCCAGCAGCTTCGGTGGGGGGCGGGTTGAAAAACTGTTTTTT
v_gene: TRBV7-9; abundance: -; j_gene: TRBJ2-7; d_gene: -; CDR3aa: CASSGGLYEQYF; CDR3nt: TGTGCCAGCAGCGGGGGGTTATACGAGCAGTACTTC
v_gene: TRBV5-1; abundance: -; j_gene: TRBJ1-1; d_gene: -; CDR3aa: CASSLISDWNTEAFF; CDR3nt: TGCGCCAGCAGCTTGATTTCCGATTGGAACACTGAAGCTTTCTTT
v_gene: TRBV15; abundance: -; j_gene: TRBJ2-2; d_gene: TRBD2; CDR3aa: CATSRGGLAGGPGELFF; CDR3nt: TGTGCCACCAGCAGAGGCGGACTAGCGGGGGGGCCCGGGGAGCTGTTTTTT
v_gene: TRBV20-1; abundance: -; j_gene: TRBJ2-5; d_gene: -; CDR3aa: CSASNRGGGPLQETQYF; CDR3nt: TGCAGTGCTAGTAATCGCGGCGGGGGCCCTCTCCAAGAGACCCAGTACTTC
v_gene: TRBV30; abundance: -; j_gene: TRBJ2-6; d_gene: -; CDR3aa: CAYTPGSGANVLTF; CDR3nt: TGTGCCTACACTCCAGGGTCTGGGGCCAACGTCCTGACTTTC
v_gene: TRBV24-1; abundance: -; j_gene: TRBJ2-5; d_gene: -; CDR3aa: CATSANRAGETQYF; CDR3nt: TGTGCCACCAGTGCTAACAGGGCGGGGGAGACCCAGTACTTC
v_gene: TRBV5-5; abundance: -; j_gene: TRBJ2-1; d_gene: TRBD2; CDR3aa: CASSQTTTSGGPNEQFF; CDR3nt: TGTGCCAGCAGCCAAACAACGACTAGCGGGGGTCCCAATGAGCAGTTCTTC
v_gene: TRBV28; abundance: -; j_gene: TRBJ2-2; d_gene: -; CDR3aa: CASGQMEVNTGELFF; CDR3nt: TGTGCCAGCGGGCAGATGGAAGTGAACACCGGGGAGCTGTTTTTT
v_gene: TRBV9; abundance: -; j_gene: TRBJ2-1; d_gene: TRBD1; CDR3aa: CASSVNTGGYLNEQFF; CDR3nt: TGTGCCAGCAGCGTAAACACAGGGGGCTATTTGAATGAGCAGTTCTTC
v_gene: TRBV10-1; abundance: -; j_gene: TRBJ2-7; d_gene: -; CDR3aa: CASIYRRRKPYEQYF; CDR3nt: TGCGCCAGCATTTACAGGAGAAGGAAGCCCTACGAGCAGTACTTC
v_gene: TRBV2; abundance: -; j_gene: TRBJ2-3; d_gene: TRBD2; CDR3aa: CASRGLADTDTQYF; CDR3nt: TGTGCCAGCAGGGGCCTAGCGGACACAGATACGCAGTATTTT
v_gene: TRBV6-5; abundance: -; j_gene: TRBJ1-1; d_gene: -; CDR3aa: CASSQVLVPEAFF; CDR3nt: TGTGCCAGCTCGCAGGTCTTGGTCCCTGAAGCTTTCTTT
v_gene: TRBV30; abundance: -; j_gene: TRBJ2-3; d_gene: -; CDR3aa: CAWRRWGVITDTQYF; CDR3nt: TGTGCCTGGAGGAGGTGGGGGGTCATCACAGATACGCAGTATTTT
v_gene: TRBV5-1; abundance: -; j_gene: TRBJ1-2; d_gene: TRBD1; CDR3aa: CASSLATGQVSIGYTF; CDR3nt: TGCGCCAGCAGCTTGGCCACCGGACAGGTATCTATTGGCTACACCTTC
v_gene: TRBV19; abundance: many; j_gene: TRBJ1-2; d_gene: -; CDR3aa: CASSILEGAGYRGYGYTF; CDR3nt: TGTGCCAGTAGTATTCTTGAAGGGGCCGGGTATAGGGGCTATGGCTACACCTTC
v_gene: TRBV30; abundance: -; j_gene: TRBJ1-1; d_gene: -; CDR3aa: CAWGRSRNTEAFF; CDR3nt: TGTGCCTGGGGACGGTCAAGGAACACTGAAGCTTTCTTT
v_gene: TRBV24-1; abundance: -; j_gene: TRBJ2-3; d_gene: -; CDR3aa: CATSEGGWTDTQYF; CDR3nt: TGTGCCACCAGTGAGGGGGGTTGGACAGATACGCAGTATTTT
v_gene: TRBV30; abundance: -; j_gene: TRBJ1-5; d_gene: -; CDR3aa: CAWSADLRQPQHF; CDR3nt: TGTGCCTGGAGTGCGGACTTGAGGCAGCCCCAGCATTTT
v_gene: TRBV19; abundance: -; j_gene: TRBJ2-5; d_gene: TRBD2; CDR3aa: CASSRTREETQYF; CDR3nt: TGTGCCAGTAGTAGGACTAGAGAAGAGACCCAGTACTTC
v_gene: TRBV9; abundance: -; j_gene: TRBJ2-2; d_gene: TRBD2; CDR3aa: CASSVDSGGANTGELFF; CDR3nt: TGTGCCAGCAGCGTAGATAGTGGGGGGGCGAACACCGGGGAGCTGTTTTTT
v_gene: TRBV20-1; abundance: -; j_gene: TRBJ1-2; d_gene: -; CDR3aa: CSAKIYYGYTF; CDR3nt: TGCAGTGCCAAGATCTACTATGGCTACACCTTC
v_gene: TRBV20-1; abundance: -; j_gene: TRBJ2-1; d_gene: -; CDR3aa: CSASLIGVLYYNEQFF; CDR3nt: TGCAGTGCTAGTCTAATAGGAGTTTTATACTACAATGAGCAGTTCTTC
v_gene: TRBV6-1; abundance: -; j_gene: TRBJ2-7; d_gene: TRBD1; CDR3aa: CASSEQTGNEQYF; CDR3nt: TGTGCCAGCAGTGAACAGACAGGGAACGAGCAGTACTTC
v_gene: TRBV28; abundance: -; j_gene: TRBJ1-5; d_gene: -; CDR3aa: CASSPLVYQPQHF; CDR3nt: TGTGCCAGCAGTCCCCTAGTGTATCAGCCCCAGCATTTT
v_gene: TRBV24-1; abundance: -; j_gene: TRBJ2-7; d_gene: TRBD2; CDR3aa: CATSDSGLTYEQYF; CDR3nt: TGTGCCACCAGTGATTCGGGACTAACCTACGAGCAGTACTTC
v_gene: TRBV5-4; abundance: -; j_gene: TRBJ1-2; d_gene: -; CDR3aa: CASSRRGANYGYTF; CDR3nt: TGTGCCAGCAGTCGCCGGGGGGCTAACTATGGCTACACCTTC
v_gene: TRBV14; abundance: -; j_gene: TRBJ2-1; d_gene: -; CDR3aa: CASSRGALSGRNSYNEQFF; CDR3nt: TGTGCCAGCAGCCGAGGGGCTTTAAGTGGGCGGAACTCCTACAATGAGCAGTTCTTC
v_gene: TRBV7-6; abundance: -; j_gene: TRBJ1-5; d_gene: -; CDR3aa: CASSLEQGRSNQPQHF; CDR3nt: TGTGCCAGCAGCTTAGAACAGGGTCGAAGCAATCAGCCCCAGCATTTT
v_gene: TRBV6-4; abundance: once; j_gene: TRBJ1-2; d_gene: -; CDR3aa: CASSGRCYGYTF; CDR3nt: TGTGCCAGCAGTGGACGGTGCTATGGCTACACCTTC
v_gene: TRBV7-2; abundance: -; j_gene: TRBJ1-1; d_gene: TRBD1; CDR3aa: CASSPRQGAWTEAFF; CDR3nt: TGTGCCAGCAGCCCCCGACAGGGGGCGTGGACTGAAGCTTTCTTT
v_gene: TRBV5-4; abundance: -; j_gene: TRBJ2-7; d_gene: -; CDR3aa: CASSLAGRGMDEQYF; CDR3nt: TGTGCCAGCAGCTTGGCCGGCAGGGGCATGGACGAGCAGTACTTC
v_gene: TRBV18; abundance: -; j_gene: TRBJ2-6; d_gene: -; CDR3aa: CASSPPNRGSGANVLTF; CDR3nt: TGTGCCAGCTCACCCCCTAATCGGGGCTCTGGGGCCAACGTCCTGACTTTC
v_gene: TRBV5-1; abundance: -; j_gene: TRBJ2-7; d_gene: -; CDR3aa: CASSLGDSPYEQYF; CDR3nt: TGCGCCAGCAGCTTGGGAGACAGCCCCTACGAGCAGTACTTC
v_gene: TRBV5-8; abundance: few; j_gene: TRBJ2-3; d_gene: TRBD2; CDR3aa: CASSRDLAGGLSTDTQYF; CDR3nt: TGTGCCAGCAGCCGAGACTTAGCGGGGGGCCTTTCCACAGATACGCAGTATTTT
v_gene: TRBV5-4; abundance: -; j_gene: TRBJ2-2; d_gene: TRBD2; CDR3aa: CASSLALSGATTGELFF; CDR3nt: TGTGCCAGCAGCCTTGCCTTAAGCGGGGCCACGACCGGGGAGCTGTTTTTT